This T cell receptor beta chain comes out of a study of tumor-infiltrating lymphocytes in primary liver carcinoma (dated by TCRdb to about 2017). Regarding the study in general: The five patients, three men and two women aged 30 to 69 years, had hepatocellular carcinoma (four) or combined HCC and intrahepatic cholangiocarcinoma (one). Agilent mRNA microarray profiling was performed on the roughly 27 tumor region samples to relate TCRbeta repertoire diversity to the local molecular phenotype. A total of 35 specimens from 5 patients went through TCRbeta repertoire sequencing, namely 25 tumor regions, 5 adjacent noncancerous liver tissues and 5 peripheral blood samples. Each sample produced roughly 3.65 to 7.13 million productive TCRbeta reads, and read depth showed no significant difference between tissue types. Across five regions of each liver tumor, along with adjacent normal tissue and blood, the study brought together TCRbeta repertoire sequencing, expression microarrays and whole-exome sequencing. The five patients had tumors of stage T1-T3 N0M0, with maximum diameters ranging from about 4.2 to 10 cm. High reproducibility was observed for the technical replicate repertoires, with mean shared-clone rates around 0.9 and correlation coefficients above 0.95.

TCRbeta-specific cDNA was reverse-transcribed from 500 ng total RNA using a constant-region primer and ProtoScript II reverse transcriptase. TCRbeta libraries were built with three nested multiplex PCR rounds, a slightly modified ARM-PCR procedure. Each of the first two PCR rounds ran for around 10 cycles using multiplex TRBV1-TRBV30 forward primers together with a Cbeta reverse primer. A final 25-cycle PCR with Deep VentR polymerase added sample barcodes and Illumina adapters. Before sequencing, amplicons of 200-500 bp were gel-purified using a QIAquick gel extraction kit. TCRbeta amplicons were sequenced on an Illumina HiSeq 2500 with 250-bp paired-end reads. The original pipeline was this. Reads were quality-trimmed with Trimmomatic v0.33, and paired reads were merged with FLASH v1.2.11 to recover full CDR3 sequences. V, D and J germline segments were assigned to the rearranged TCRbeta sequences by MiGEC v1.2.1b. Clonotype statistics and Shannon-Wiener diversity indices were computed with VDJtools v1.0.0. To reduce sampling bias, subsequent analyses other than the diversity analysis used only the 250 most abundant clonotypes in each sample. The public reads were reanalyzed by TCRdb: fastp trimming at Q25, MiXCR alignment, in-frame beta chains only. Every distinct CDR3 protein forms one entry, paired with its most common genes and DNA. TCRdb's processing, not the study's, gives the V and J calls here. This sample gives 48,000 or so distinct CDR3 sequences in total; about 80% of them show up just once. The ten biggest clones cover about 30% of the sample.

There are 16 amino acids in the CDR3, from cysteine to phenylalanine inclusive. The germline V gene sets CDR1 to MDHEN and CDR2 to SYDVKM. Total RNA and DNA were co-extracted without cell sorting from approximately 22-30 mg of bulk tissue using the AllPrep DNA/RNA mini kit. Four or five patients with histopathologically diagnosed primary liver carcinoma underwent surgical resection in China between 2015 and 2016. Chronic HBV infection was present in the patients, and the patients were treatment-naive at sampling. Five spatially separated regions were sampled per tumor: superior, inferior, left-lateral and right-lateral poles, plus the tumor centre. According to histology, viable tumor cells made up more than 85% of every tumor sample. Pieces of fresh tumor and adjacent tissue were cut in half, with one half kept in RNAlater at -80 degrees C and the other half sent for histology. Remarks on this clonotype: No antigen is known for it. No DNA is shown, since the ends of the CDR3 on it are uncertain; the CDR3 is the one TCRdb lists.

Results and caveats for the whole study, not just this receptor: Because only the TCR beta chain was sequenced and unpaired alpha chains were not captured, true repertoire diversity is likely underestimated. Only about 8-24% of top clones were present in all five regions of a tumor, suggesting spatial heterogeneity of tumor-infiltrating T cells. A significantly larger repertoire fraction was made up by the top 250 clones in tumors than in blood (p = 0.039). Only four or five patients were included in the study, and the authors note that the findings should be validated in a larger study. Repertoire overlap was found to be higher between tumor regions (mean roughly 36%) than between tumor-adjacent (roughly 17%) or tumor-blood (about 14%) pairs, consistent with antigen-driven expansion. Comparison of CD4+ and CD8+ T cell repertoires was precluded by the use of bulk unsorted samples.

The chain employs TRBV28 and TRBJ1-1; the table gives TRBD1 as D, unverified against the DNA. What was sequenced was liver tumor tissue from sampling region 3. The sample's cell subset or site, from its label and the paper: tumor region T3, left-lateral pole. The TCR was taken from a man aged 35 to 55 with primary liver carcinoma and hepatitis B virus infection. For the CDR3, the sequence is CASTLVFVGAGTEAYF.